One and the same sample provided the 3 T cell receptor beta chains below, sequenced in a study of T cell changes during pregnancy in multiple sclerosis. TCRdb's table, derived via immunoSEQ multiplex PCR, lists solely in-frame clones and lacks some. The sample records over 25,000 clones, about 93% being singletons. Sequencing was performed on CD4+ T cells from peripheral blood mononuclear cells, taken in the second trimester of pregnancy. These receptors were collected from a female donor with multiple sclerosis, enrolled in a pregnancy study.

The gene calls are TRBV6-1 and TRBJ2-4; possibly TRBD2 for D (5 bases). Trimming removed 5 bases at V and 10 bases at J, with 9 bases between. Germline CDR1 and CDR2: MNHNS and SASEGT. CDR3 length equals 11 residues. The CDR3 protein is CASSLPGIQYF. The CDR3 bases are TGTGCCAGCAGTTTACCGGGGATTCAGTACTTC.

This sequence joins TRBV6-6 and TRBJ2-1; 11 bases align to TRBD2. Losses at the gene ends were 6 bases for V and 8 bases for J; bases not matched to a gene: 9. The CDR3 has 15 amino acids. CDR1 and CDR2 from the germline V gene are MNHNY and SVGAGI (reference sequence). The CDR3 sequence is CASRTGLAEVDEQFF. In DNA form, the CDR3 reads TGTGCCAGCAGAACGGGACTAGCGGAGGTAGATGAGCAGTTCTTC.

The CDR3 here is CASSQTGTGNRGYTF. CDR3 in DNA: TGCGCCAGCAGCCAAACCGGGACAGGCAACCGGGGCTACACCTTC. V is TRBV4-1 and J is TRBJ1-2, with TRBD1 matching 8 bases. V lost 2 bases, J lost 8 bases, and 10 bases stayed unmatched. This CDR3 is 15 amino acids long. Per the germline V gene, CDR1 is MGHRA and CDR2 is YSYEKL.